This TCR beta chain was observed in a study of T cell responses to AZD1222 COVID-19 vaccine. Findings and caveats of the study: Among the donors, most were white British and more were female, and clonal diversity was possibly underestimated. The study sampled repertoires only after the peak T cell response.

The repertoire was sequenced with immunoSEQ multiplex PCR; TCRdb's copy has only in-frame clones and lacks some. In the table there are under 200,000 clones, 90% to 95% of which are singletons. In regard to this clone: Its antigen remains unknown.

The CDR3 is 12 residues long. Trimming shortened V by 5 bases and J by 4 bases, and 9 bases separated the two germline ends. The V gene's germline CDR1 is MNHEY and CDR2 SVGAGI. This sequence joins TRBV6-5 and TRBJ2-7; the D gene is possibly TRBD1 (6 bases). The source was peripheral blood, collected 28 days after the second dose of the MenACWY control vaccine. The clonotype originates from an adult who received the MenACWY meningococcal vaccine as a control. The CDR3 sequence: CASSTQGYEQYF. The DNA for the CDR3 is TGTGCCAGCAGTACGCAGGGGTACGAGCAGTACTTC.